These T cell receptor beta chains were read from a single sample in a study of blood T cell repertoires in COVID-19. The repertoire was sequenced with immunoSEQ multiplex PCR; TCRdb's copy has only in-frame clones and lacks some. This sample has around 70,000 clones; around 88% occur once, and the top ten carry roughly 2.1%. The source material was peripheral blood. Receptors originate from an elderly woman with active or convalescent COVID-19. Both conserved end residues are part of each CDR3. The order of the fields is V gene, D gene, clone size, J gene, CDR3 DNA, CDR3 protein. A D gene is named only where the DNA matches it firmly. The listing skips clone size in some rows; elsewhere it reads once, few, many or a size class.

V: TRBV7-9; D: .; size: .; J: TRBJ2-5; DNA: TGTGCCAGCAGCACCAGGACAGTTTCTCAAGAGACCCAGTACTTC; CDR3: CASSTRTVSQETQYF
V: TRBV6-2/TRBV6-3; D: .; size: .; J: TRBJ2-7; DNA: TGTGCCAGCAGCCGACAGGAGAAGTACGAGCAGTACTTC; CDR3: CASSRQEKYEQYF
V: TRBV7-2; D: TRBD2; size: .; J: TRBJ2-1; DNA: TGTGCCAGCAGCTTCCAGCGGGGGGGATACAATGAGCAGTTCTTC; CDR3: CASSFQRGGYNEQFF
V: TRBV14; D: .; size: .; J: TRBJ2-1; DNA: TGTGCCAGCAGCCAAGGGGCCGGGAGAATCGACAATGAGCAGTTCTTC; CDR3: CASSQGAGRIDNEQFF
V: TRBV5-1; D: .; size: .; J: TRBJ1-5; DNA: TGCGCCAGCAGCTTGGTGGCGGGGAGCAATCAGCCCCAGCATTTT; CDR3: CASSLVAGSNQPQHF
V: TRBV9; D: .; size: .; J: TRBJ2-3; DNA: TGTGCCAGCAGAAGGGGGGGGGCACCATTCACAGATACGCAGTATTTT; CDR3: CASRRGGAPFTDTQYF
V: TRBV24-1; D: .; size: .; J: TRBJ2-5; DNA: TGTGCCACCAGTGATGATTCCCCCGGGTCGGCTGGGGAGACCCAGTACTTC; CDR3: CATSDDSPGSAGETQYF
V: TRBV7-6; D: .; size: .; J: TRBJ2-1; DNA: TGTGCCAGCAGCTTAGTAGCAAGCTCCTACAATGAGCAGTTCTTC; CDR3: CASSLVASSYNEQFF
V: TRBV11-3; D: .; size: .; J: TRBJ2-1; DNA: TGTGCCAGCCGGGACGGAGGGGATGAGCAGTTCTTC; CDR3: CASRDGGDEQFF
V: TRBV10-3; D: TRBD1; size: once; J: TRBJ1-1; DNA: TGTGCCATCAGTGTTCAGGGGGAGACTGAAGCTTTCTTT; CDR3: CAISVQGETEAFF
V: TRBV6-6; D: .; size: .; J: TRBJ1-2; DNA: TGTGCCAGCAGTTACGGGGGGGCAGATAACTATGGCTACACCTTC; CDR3: CASSYGGADNYGYTF
V: TRBV4-3; D: .; size: .; J: TRBJ1-4; DNA: TGCGCCAGCAGCCAAGAATGGGCTACAACTAATGAAAAACTGTTTTTT; CDR3: CASSQEWATTNEKLFF
V: TRBV6-6; D: .; size: .; J: TRBJ2-7; DNA: TGTGCCAGCAGCCCCAGCTACGAGCAGTACTTC; CDR3: CASSPSYEQYF
V: TRBV5-1; D: TRBD2; size: .; J: TRBJ2-3; DNA: TGCGCCAGCAGCCCGACACAACTAGCGGGGGTTCCAGATACGCAGTATTTT; CDR3: CASSPTQLAGVPDTQYF
V: TRBV18; D: .; size: .; J: TRBJ2-2; DNA: TGTGCCAGCTCACCAGGGGGCAGGTCCACCGGGGAGCTGTTTTTT; CDR3: CASSPGGRSTGELFF
V: TRBV12-5; D: .; size: .; J: TRBJ1-5; DNA: TGTGCTAGTGGTTTGGGAGGGTATAGCAATCAGCCCCAGCATTTT; CDR3: CASGLGGYSNQPQHF
V: TRBV11-3; D: .; size: .; J: TRBJ1-1; DNA: TGTGCCAGCAGCCCCCGCGAGAACACTGAAGCTTTCTTT; CDR3: CASSPRENTEAFF
V: TRBV9; D: .; size: .; J: TRBJ2-7; DNA: TGTGCCAGCAGCCCGGGACTTTCGAGCTCCTACGAGCAGTACTTC; CDR3: CASSPGLSSSYEQYF
V: TRBV13; D: TRBD1; size: .; J: TRBJ2-7; DNA: TGTGCCAGCAGCTTAGGCCCGGACAGGGGAACCTACGAGCAGTACTTC; CDR3: CASSLGPDRGTYEQYF
V: TRBV7-9; D: .; size: once; J: TRBJ1-3; DNA: TGTGCCAGCAGCCGTACCAGGGGAAGGGAGGGAAACACCATATATTTT; CDR3: CASSRTRGREGNTIYF
V: TRBV15; D: .; size: .; J: TRBJ1-2; DNA: TGTGCCACCAGCAGAGTCGACATCACCCCCTATGGCTACACCTTC; CDR3: CATSRVDITPYGYTF
V: TRBV27; D: TRBD1; size: .; J: TRBJ1-1; DNA: TGTGCCAGCAGTTTGACAGGGGTTCTGAACACTGAAGCTTTCTTT; CDR3: CASSLTGVLNTEAFF
V: TRBV5-1; D: TRBD1; size: once; J: TRBJ2-5; DNA: TGCGCCAGCGGGATATCCGGGACAGGGCCCCAAGAGACCCAGTACTTC; CDR3: CASGISGTGPQETQYF
V: TRBV6-2/TRBV6-3; D: TRBD2; size: .; J: TRBJ2-7; DNA: TGTGCCAGCAGCGGACCGACCGCGGGAGAGGAGCAGTACTTC; CDR3: CASSGPTAGEEQYF
V: TRBV3-1/TRBV3-2; D: .; size: once; J: TRBJ1-4; DNA: TGTGCCAGCAGCCACCTCGGACAGTCAACTAATGAAAAACTGTTTTTT; CDR3: CASSHLGQSTNEKLFF
V: TRBV18; D: TRBD2; size: .; J: TRBJ2-5; DNA: TGTGCCAGCTCACCCACGGCTAGCGGCGAGACCCAGTACTTC; CDR3: CASSPTASGETQYF
V: TRBV11-1; D: .; size: .; J: TRBJ2-1; DNA: TGTGCCAGCAGCTTAGTGGGCGGGGCGAGATACAATGAGCAGTTCTTC; CDR3: CASSLVGGARYNEQFF
V: TRBV5-5; D: .; size: .; J: TRBJ1-2; DNA: TGTGCCAGCAGCTTGCTTCGGGGAGCTAACTATGGCTACACCTTC; CDR3: CASSLLRGANYGYTF
V: TRBV24-1; D: .; size: .; J: TRBJ1-2; DNA: TGTGCCACCTACAGCACTCCGTCCGGCTACACCTTC; CDR3: CATYSTPSGYTF
V: TRBV11-2; D: .; size: .; J: TRBJ2-2; DNA: TGTGCCAGCAGCTTAGACAGGGTAGACACCGGGGAGCTGTTTTTT; CDR3: CASSLDRVDTGELFF
V: TRBV2; D: .; size: .; J: TRBJ2-7; DNA: TGTGCCAGCAGTGACTCGGGGGTGGGAGAGCAGTACTTC; CDR3: CASSDSGVGEQYF
V: TRBV5-1; D: TRBD1; size: .; J: TRBJ1-6; DNA: TGCGCCAGCAGACCTGGGACAGATGGGAGTTCACCCCTCCACTTT; CDR3: CASRPGTDGSSPLHF
V: TRBV11-3; D: .; size: .; J: TRBJ1-5; DNA: TGTGCCAGCAGCCCTGCCACGGATCAGCCCCAGCATTTT; CDR3: CASSPATDQPQHF
V: TRBV19; D: .; size: .; J: TRBJ1-5; DNA: TGTGCCAGCACGGAGGGGCAGGGCCCCTATAGCAATCAGCCCCAGCATTTT; CDR3: CASTEGQGPYSNQPQHF
V: TRBV5-1; D: TRBD1; size: .; J: TRBJ1-2; DNA: TGCGCCAGCAGCTTGACAGGACAGGGACGCTATGGCTACACCTTC; CDR3: CASSLTGQGRYGYTF
V: TRBV5-1; D: TRBD2; size: .; J: TRBJ2-7; DNA: TGCGCCAGCAGCTCAGCGGGAGGGAACTACGAGCAGTACTTC; CDR3: CASSSAGGNYEQYF
V: TRBV6-5; D: .; size: few; J: TRBJ1-1; DNA: TGTGCCAGCAGTTTCGACAGGCGCTCGAACACTGAAGCTTTCTTT; CDR3: CASSFDRRSNTEAFF
V: TRBV5-5; D: .; size: .; J: TRBJ2-2; DNA: TGTGCCAGCAGTGGGACTTTCCGGGGCACCGGGGAGCTGTTTTTT; CDR3: CASSGTFRGTGELFF
V: TRBV6-1; D: TRBD1; size: few; J: TRBJ1-2; DNA: TGTGCCAGCAGTGAAGCTGGGGACAGGGCGGGCTATGGCTACACCTTC; CDR3: CASSEAGDRAGYGYTF
V: TRBV6-2/TRBV6-3; D: .; size: .; J: TRBJ1-1; DNA: TGTGCCAGCAGCCGGAGCCTATACACTGAAGCTTTCTTT; CDR3: CASSRSLYTEAFF
V: TRBV9; D: TRBD2; size: .; J: TRBJ2-2; DNA: TGTGCCAGCAGCGTAGCTGGGGGAACTAGCGGGGTGAACACCGGGGAGCTGTTTTTT; CDR3: CASSVAGGTSGVNTGELFF
V: TRBV11-2; D: .; size: .; J: TRBJ1-2; DNA: TGTGCCAGCAGCTTAATGGAGGGGCTTGTTACTAACTATGGCTACACCTTC; CDR3: CASSLMEGLVTNYGYTF
V: TRBV7-6; D: TRBD2; size: few; J: TRBJ2-1; DNA: TGTGCCAGCAGCTTAAAACGGGAGGGCCCGAGCTCCTACAATGAGCAGTTCTTC; CDR3: CASSLKREGPSSYNEQFF
V: TRBV7-2; D: .; size: .; J: TRBJ2-7; DNA: TGTGCCAGCAGCTTAGGGCCTAGCCCCGCCTACGAGCAGTACTTC; CDR3: CASSLGPSPAYEQYF
V: TRBV9; D: .; size: .; J: TRBJ2-1; DNA: TGTGCCAGCCGGCGGATGGACCTTGAGGGTGAGCAGTTCTTC; CDR3: CASRRMDLEGEQFF
V: TRBV2; D: .; size: .; J: TRBJ2-7; DNA: TGTGCCAGCAGTGACCAGGGCAGCACCTACGAGCAGTACTTC; CDR3: CASSDQGSTYEQYF
V: TRBV29-1; D: .; size: .; J: TRBJ1-2; DNA: TGCAGCGTTGAACGAGACTCCCTGGGCTATGGCTACACCTTC; CDR3: CSVERDSLGYGYTF
V: TRBV3-1/TRBV3-2; D: .; size: few; J: TRBJ1-2; DNA: TGTGCCAGCAGCCAAGGCCTAACTTTAAACTATGGCTACACCTTC; CDR3: CASSQGLTLNYGYTF
V: TRBV5-4; D: TRBD2; size: .; J: TRBJ2-3; DNA: TGTGCCAGCAGCTTGTTAACGGGGGGTCACACAGATACGCAGTATTTT; CDR3: CASSLLTGGHTDTQYF
V: TRBV7-2; D: TRBD1; size: .; J: TRBJ1-6; DNA: TGTGCCAGCAGCTTAGTGGGACAGGGTAATTCACCCCTCCACTTT; CDR3: CASSLVGQGNSPLHF
V: TRBV21-1; D: .; size: .; J: TRBJ1-1; DNA: TGTGCCAGCAGCAAAGTTCGGGTAGGACAGAAGAACACTGAAGCTTTCTTT; CDR3: CASSKVRVGQKNTEAFF
V: TRBV12-5; D: .; size: .; J: TRBJ1-1; DNA: TGTGCTAGTGGTTTTCTGGAGGACACTGAAGCTTTCTTT; CDR3: CASGFLEDTEAFF
V: TRBV6-2/TRBV6-3; D: .; size: .; J: TRBJ2-1; DNA: TGTGCCAGCAGTTACTCGAGGTCAGGGGCCTCCTACAATGAGCAGTTCTTC; CDR3: CASSYSRSGASYNEQFF
V: TRBV27; D: .; size: .; J: TRBJ1-6; DNA: TGTGCCAGCAGACAGACCCATACAGGGTTGGATTCACCCCTCCACTTT; CDR3: CASRQTHTGLDSPLHF
V: TRBV5-4; D: .; size: .; J: TRBJ1-1; DNA: TGTGCCAGCAGCTTACAGGGAGTTGGGACTGAAGCTTTCTTT; CDR3: CASSLQGVGTEAFF